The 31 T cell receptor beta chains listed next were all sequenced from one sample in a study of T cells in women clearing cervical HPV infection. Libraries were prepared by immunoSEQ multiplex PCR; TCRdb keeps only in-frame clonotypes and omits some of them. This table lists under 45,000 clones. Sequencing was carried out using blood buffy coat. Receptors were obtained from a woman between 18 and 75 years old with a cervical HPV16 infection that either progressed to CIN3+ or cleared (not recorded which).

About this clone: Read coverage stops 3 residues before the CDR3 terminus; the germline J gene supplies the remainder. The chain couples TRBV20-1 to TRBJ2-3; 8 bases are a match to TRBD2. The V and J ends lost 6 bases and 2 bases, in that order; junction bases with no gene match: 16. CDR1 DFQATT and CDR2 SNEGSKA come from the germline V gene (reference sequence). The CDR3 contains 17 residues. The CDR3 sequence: CSAYPSLLAAVTDTQYF. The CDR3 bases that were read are TGCAGTGCATATCCCTCCCTACTAGCGGCGGTCACAGATACG.

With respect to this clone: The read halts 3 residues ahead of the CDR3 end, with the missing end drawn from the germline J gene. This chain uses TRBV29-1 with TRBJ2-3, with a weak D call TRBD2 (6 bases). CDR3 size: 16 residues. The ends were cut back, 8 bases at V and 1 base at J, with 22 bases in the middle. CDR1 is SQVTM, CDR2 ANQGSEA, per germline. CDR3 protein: CSSQGGDLTRTDTQYF. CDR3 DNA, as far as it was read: TGCAGCTCCCAGGGCGGGGACCTCACCCGCACAGATACG.

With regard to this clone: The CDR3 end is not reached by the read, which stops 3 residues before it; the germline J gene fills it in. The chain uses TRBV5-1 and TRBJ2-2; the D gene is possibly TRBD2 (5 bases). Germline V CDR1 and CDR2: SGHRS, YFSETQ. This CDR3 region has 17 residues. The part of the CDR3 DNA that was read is TGCGCCAGCAGCTTGGACAGCTCGGGGAACAGATATGAAAAG. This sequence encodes CASSLDSSGNRYEK. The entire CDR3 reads CASSLDSSGNRYEKLFF.

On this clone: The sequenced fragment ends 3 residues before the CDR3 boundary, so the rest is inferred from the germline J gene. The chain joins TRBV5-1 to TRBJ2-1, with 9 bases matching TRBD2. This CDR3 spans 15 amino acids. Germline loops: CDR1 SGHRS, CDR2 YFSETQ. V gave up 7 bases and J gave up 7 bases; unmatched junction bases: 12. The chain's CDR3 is CASARAGGPGNEQFF. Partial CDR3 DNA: TGCGCCAGCGCTCGGGCGGGAGGGCCGGGGAATGAG.

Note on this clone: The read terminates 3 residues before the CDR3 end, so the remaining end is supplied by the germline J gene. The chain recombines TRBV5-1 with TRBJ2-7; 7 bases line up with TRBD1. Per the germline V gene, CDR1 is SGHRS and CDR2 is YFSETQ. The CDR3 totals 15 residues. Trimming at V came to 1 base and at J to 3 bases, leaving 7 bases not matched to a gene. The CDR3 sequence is CASSLYPTGSYEQYF. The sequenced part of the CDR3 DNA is TGCGCCAGCAGCTTGTATCCGACAGGGAGCTACGAG.

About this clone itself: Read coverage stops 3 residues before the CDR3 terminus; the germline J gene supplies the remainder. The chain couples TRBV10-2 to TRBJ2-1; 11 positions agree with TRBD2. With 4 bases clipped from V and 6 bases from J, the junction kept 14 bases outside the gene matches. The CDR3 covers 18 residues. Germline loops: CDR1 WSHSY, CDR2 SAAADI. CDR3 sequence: CASSGTSGSIREVNEQFF. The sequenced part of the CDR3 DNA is TGCGCCAGCAGTGGCACTAGCGGGAGTATACGGGAGGTCAATGAG.

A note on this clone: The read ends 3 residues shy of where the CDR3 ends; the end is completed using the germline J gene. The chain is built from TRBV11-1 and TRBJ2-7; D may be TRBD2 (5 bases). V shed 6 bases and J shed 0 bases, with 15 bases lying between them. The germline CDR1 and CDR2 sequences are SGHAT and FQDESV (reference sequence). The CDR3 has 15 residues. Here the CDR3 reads CASSPQRGSSYEQYF. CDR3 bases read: TGTGCCAGCAGTCCCCAACGGGGTAGCTCCTACGAG.

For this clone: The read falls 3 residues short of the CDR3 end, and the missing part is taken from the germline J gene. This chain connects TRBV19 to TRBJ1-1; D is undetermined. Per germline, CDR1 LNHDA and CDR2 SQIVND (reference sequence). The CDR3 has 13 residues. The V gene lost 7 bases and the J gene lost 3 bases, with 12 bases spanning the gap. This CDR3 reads CASTPIGDTEAFF. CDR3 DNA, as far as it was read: TGTGCCAGTACCCCCATCGGGGACACTGAA.

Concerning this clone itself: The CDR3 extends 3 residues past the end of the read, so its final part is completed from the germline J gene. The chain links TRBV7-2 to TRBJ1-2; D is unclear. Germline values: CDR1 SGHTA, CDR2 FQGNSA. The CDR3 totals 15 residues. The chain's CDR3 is CASSLWRVSTDTYTF. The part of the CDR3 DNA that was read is TGTGCCAGCAGCCTTTGGCGGGTATCCACAGATACC.

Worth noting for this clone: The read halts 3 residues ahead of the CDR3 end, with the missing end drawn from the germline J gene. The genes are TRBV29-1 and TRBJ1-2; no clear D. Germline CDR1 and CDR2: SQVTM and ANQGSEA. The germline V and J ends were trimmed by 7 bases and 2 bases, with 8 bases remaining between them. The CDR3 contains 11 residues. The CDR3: CSALENYGYTF. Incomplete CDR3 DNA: TGCAGCGCCCTAGAGAACTATGGC.

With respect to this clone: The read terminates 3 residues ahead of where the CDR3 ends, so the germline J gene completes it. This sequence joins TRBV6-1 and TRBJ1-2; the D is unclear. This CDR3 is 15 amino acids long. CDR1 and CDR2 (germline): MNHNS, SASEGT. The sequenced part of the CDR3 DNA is TGTGCCAGCAGTGAAGAAGGACTAGCGGCCAATGAC. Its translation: CASSEEGLAAND. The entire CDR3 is CASSEEGLAANDYTF.

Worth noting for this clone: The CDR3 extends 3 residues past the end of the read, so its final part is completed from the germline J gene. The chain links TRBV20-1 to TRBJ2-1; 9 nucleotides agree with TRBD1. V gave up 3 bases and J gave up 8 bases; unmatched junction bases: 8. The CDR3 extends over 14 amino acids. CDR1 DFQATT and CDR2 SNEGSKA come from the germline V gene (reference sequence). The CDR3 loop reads CSARGDRGLDEQFF. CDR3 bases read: TGCAGTGCTAGGGGTGACAGGGGGTTGGATGAG.

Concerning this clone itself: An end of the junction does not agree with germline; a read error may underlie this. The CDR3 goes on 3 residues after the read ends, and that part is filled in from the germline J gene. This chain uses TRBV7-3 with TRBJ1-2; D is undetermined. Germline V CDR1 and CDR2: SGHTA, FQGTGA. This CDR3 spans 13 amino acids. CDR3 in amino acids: CASSVTPYYDYTF. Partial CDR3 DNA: TGTGCCAGCAGCGTAACACCGTACTACGAC.

The CDR3 protein is CASSQAATSGTSYEQYF. The sequenced part of the CDR3 DNA is TGCGCCAGCAGCCAGGCAGCGACTAGCGGGACTTCCTACGAG. The chain has TRBV4-1 and TRBJ2-7, with TRBD2 matching over 11 bases. The DNA ends 3 residues before the CDR3 does, and the rest of the CDR3 is filled in from the germline J gene. The ends lost 3 bases at V and 1 base at J; junction bases unmatched: 8. The CDR3 sequence is 17 residues long. CDR1 is MGHRA and CDR2 is YSYEKL in the germline V gene.

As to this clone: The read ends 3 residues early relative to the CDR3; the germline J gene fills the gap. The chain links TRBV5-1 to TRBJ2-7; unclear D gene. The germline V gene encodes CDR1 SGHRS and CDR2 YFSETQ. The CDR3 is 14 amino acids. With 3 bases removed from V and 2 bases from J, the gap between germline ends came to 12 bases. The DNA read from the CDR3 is TGCGCCAGCAGCTCGCCCGGCGGCGCCTACGAG. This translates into CASSSPGGAYE. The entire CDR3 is CASSSPGGAYEQYF.

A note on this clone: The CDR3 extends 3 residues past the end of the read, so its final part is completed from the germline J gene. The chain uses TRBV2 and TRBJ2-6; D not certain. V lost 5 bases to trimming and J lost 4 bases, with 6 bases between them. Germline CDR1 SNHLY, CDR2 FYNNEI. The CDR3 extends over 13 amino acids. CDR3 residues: CASSLEGANVLTF. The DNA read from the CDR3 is TGTGCCAGCAGTCTAGAGGGGGCCAACGTC.

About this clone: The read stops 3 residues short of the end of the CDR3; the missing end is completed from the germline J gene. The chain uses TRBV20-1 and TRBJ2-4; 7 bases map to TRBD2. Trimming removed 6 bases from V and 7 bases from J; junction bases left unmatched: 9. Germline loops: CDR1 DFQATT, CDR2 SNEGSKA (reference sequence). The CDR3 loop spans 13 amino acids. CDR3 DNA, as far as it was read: TGCAGTGCCCAAAAGTGGGGGGGGAACATT. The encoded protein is CSAQKWGGNI. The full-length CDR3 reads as CSAQKWGGNIQYF.

Here the CDR3 reads CASSNFRGQETQYF. The covered CDR3 bases are TGCGCCAGCAGCAACTTCAGGGGGCAAGAGACC. This chain connects TRBV5-1 to TRBJ2-5, with TRBD1 matching 7 bases. The read is 3 residues too short to cover the CDR3 end, so that end is filled in from the germline J gene. Losses at the gene ends were 4 bases for V and 2 bases for J; bases not matched to a gene: 5. Germline values: CDR1 SGHRS, CDR2 YFSETQ. The CDR3 runs 14 residues.

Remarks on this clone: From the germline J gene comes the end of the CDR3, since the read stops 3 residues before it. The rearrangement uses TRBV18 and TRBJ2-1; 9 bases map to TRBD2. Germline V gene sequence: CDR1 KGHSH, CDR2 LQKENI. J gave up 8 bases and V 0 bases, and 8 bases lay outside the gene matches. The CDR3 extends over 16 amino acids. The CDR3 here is CASSPPGLARKDEQFF. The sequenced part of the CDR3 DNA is TGTGCCAGCTCACCACCGGGACTAGCCAGAAAGGATGAG. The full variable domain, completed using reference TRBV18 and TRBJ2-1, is NAGVMQNPRHLVRRRGQEARLRCSPMKGHSHVYWYRQLPEEGLKFMVYLQKENIIDESGMPKERFSAEFPKEGPSILRIQQVVRGDSAAYFCASSPPGLARKDEQFFGPGTRLTVL.

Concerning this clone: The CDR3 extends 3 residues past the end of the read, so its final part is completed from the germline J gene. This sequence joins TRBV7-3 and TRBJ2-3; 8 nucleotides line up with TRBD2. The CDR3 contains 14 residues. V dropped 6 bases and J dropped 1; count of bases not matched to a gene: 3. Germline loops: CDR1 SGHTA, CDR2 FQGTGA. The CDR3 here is CASSTLAGTDTQYF. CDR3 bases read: TGTGCCAGCAGTACACTAGCGGGCACAGATACG.

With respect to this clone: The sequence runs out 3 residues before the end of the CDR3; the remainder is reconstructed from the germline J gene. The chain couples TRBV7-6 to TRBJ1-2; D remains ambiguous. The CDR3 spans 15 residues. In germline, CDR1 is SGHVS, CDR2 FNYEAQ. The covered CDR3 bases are TGTGCCAGCAGCTTAGTACGGGGTCCCTCGCATGAC. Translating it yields CASSLVRGPSHD. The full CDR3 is CASSLVRGPSHDYTF.

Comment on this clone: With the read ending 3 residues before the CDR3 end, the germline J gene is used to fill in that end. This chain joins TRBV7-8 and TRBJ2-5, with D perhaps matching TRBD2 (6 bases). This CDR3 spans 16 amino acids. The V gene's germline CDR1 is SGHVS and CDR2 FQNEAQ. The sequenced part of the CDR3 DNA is TGTGCCAGCAGCCTCCCCCAGGGAGAGCGGGCAGATACC. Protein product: CASSLPQGERADT. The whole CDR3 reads CASSLPQGERADTQYF.

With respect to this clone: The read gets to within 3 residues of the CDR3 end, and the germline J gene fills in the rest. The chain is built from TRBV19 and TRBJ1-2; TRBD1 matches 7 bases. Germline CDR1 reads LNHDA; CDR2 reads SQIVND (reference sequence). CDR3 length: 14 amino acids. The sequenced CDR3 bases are TGTGCCAGTAGTATGGGGACAGCCTACAATGAC. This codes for CASSMGTAYND. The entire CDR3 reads CASSMGTAYNDYTF.

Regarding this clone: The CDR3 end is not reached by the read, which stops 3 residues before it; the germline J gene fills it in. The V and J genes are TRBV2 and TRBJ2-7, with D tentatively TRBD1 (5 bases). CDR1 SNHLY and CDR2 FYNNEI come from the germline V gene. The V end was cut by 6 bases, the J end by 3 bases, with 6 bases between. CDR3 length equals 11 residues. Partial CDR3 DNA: TGTGCCAGCAGGCAGGGCTACGAG. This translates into CASRQGYE. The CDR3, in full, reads CASRQGYEQYF.

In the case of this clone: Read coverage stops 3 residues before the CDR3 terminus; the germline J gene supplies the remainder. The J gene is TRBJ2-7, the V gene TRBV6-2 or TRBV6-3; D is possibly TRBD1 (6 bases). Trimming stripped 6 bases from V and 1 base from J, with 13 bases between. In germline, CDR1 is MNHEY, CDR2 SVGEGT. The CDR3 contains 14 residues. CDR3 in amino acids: CASRPGQPSYEQYF. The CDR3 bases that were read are TGTGCCAGCAGACCGGGACAACCATCCTACGAG.

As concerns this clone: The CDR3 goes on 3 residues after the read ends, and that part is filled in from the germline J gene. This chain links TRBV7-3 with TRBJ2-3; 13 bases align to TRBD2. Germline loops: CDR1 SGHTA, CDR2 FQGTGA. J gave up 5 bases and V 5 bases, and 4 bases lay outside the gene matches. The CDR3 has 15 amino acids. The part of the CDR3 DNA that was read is TGTGCCAGCAGCCCTCGGACTAGCGGGAGAGATACG. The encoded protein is CASSPRTSGRDT. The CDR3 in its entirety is CASSPRTSGRDTQYF.

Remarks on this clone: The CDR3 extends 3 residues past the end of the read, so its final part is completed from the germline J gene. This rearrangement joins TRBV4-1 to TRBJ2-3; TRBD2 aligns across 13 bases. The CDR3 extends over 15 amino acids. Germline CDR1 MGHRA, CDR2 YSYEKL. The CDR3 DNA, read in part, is TGCGCCAGCAGCCAACACACTAGCGGGAGGGAGACG. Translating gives CASSQHTSGRET. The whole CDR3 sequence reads CASSQHTSGRETQYF.

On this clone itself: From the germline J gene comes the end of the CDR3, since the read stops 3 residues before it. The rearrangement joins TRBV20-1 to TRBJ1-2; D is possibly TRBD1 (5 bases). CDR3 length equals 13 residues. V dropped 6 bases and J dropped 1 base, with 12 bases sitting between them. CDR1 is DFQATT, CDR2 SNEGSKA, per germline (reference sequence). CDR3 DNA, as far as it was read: TGCAGTGCCAAAGAGACAGTTAACTATGGC. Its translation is CSAKETVNYG. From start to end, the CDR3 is CSAKETVNYGYTF.

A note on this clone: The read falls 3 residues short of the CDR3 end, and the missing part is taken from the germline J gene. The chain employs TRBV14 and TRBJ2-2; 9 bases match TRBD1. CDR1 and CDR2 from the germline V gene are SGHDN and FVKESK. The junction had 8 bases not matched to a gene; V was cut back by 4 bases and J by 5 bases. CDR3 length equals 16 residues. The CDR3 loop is CASSPGGTGKTGELFF. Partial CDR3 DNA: TGTGCCAGCAGCCCTGGCGGGACAGGGAAAACCGGGGAG.

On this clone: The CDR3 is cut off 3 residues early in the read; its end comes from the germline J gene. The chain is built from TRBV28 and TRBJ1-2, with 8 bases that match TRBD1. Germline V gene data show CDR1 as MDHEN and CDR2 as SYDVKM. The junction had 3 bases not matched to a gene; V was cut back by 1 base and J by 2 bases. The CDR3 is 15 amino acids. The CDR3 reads CASSLSTGGNYGYTF. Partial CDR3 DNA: TGTGCCAGCAGTTTATCAACAGGGGGGAACTATGGC.

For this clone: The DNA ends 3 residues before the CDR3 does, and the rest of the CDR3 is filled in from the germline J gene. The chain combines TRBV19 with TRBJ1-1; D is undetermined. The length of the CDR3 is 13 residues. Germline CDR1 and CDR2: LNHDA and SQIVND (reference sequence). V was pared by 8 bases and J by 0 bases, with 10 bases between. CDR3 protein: CASGWTMNTEAFF. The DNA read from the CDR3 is TGTGCCAGTGGATGGACTATGAACACTGAA.